This T cell receptor (beta chain) was recovered during a study of T cell changes during pregnancy in multiple sclerosis. Clones were sequenced by immunoSEQ multiplex PCR, and TCRdb holds only the in-frame ones, with some missing. This table has 60,000 to 85,000 clones, approximately 92% appearing once. V was cut by 7 bases and J by 2 bases, with 14 bases left in between. CDR1 and CDR2 (germline): MDHEN, SYDVKM. There are 14 residues in the CDR3. This clone has just a few counts. The source of this sequence is a female donor with multiple sclerosis, enrolled in a pregnancy study. The chain employs TRBV28 and TRBJ1-2; unclear D gene. Sample: peripheral blood, taken in the first trimester of pregnancy. The CDR3 sequence is CASNPTGGNYGYTF. CDR3 nucleotide sequence: TGTGCCAGCAACCCCACCGGCGGGAACTATGGCTACACCTTC.